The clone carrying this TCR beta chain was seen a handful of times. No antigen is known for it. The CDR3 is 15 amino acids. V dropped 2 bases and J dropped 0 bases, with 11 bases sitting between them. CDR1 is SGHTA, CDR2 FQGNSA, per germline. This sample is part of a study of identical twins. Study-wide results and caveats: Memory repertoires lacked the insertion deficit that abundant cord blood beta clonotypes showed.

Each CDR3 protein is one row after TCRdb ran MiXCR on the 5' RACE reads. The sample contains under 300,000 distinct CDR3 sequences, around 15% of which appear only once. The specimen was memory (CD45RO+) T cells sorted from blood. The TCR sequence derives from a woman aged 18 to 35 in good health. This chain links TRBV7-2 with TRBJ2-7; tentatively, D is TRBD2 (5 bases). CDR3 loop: CASSLRRVSSYEQYF. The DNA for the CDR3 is TGTGCCAGCAGCTTAAGGCGGGTTAGCTCCTACGAGCAGTACTTC.